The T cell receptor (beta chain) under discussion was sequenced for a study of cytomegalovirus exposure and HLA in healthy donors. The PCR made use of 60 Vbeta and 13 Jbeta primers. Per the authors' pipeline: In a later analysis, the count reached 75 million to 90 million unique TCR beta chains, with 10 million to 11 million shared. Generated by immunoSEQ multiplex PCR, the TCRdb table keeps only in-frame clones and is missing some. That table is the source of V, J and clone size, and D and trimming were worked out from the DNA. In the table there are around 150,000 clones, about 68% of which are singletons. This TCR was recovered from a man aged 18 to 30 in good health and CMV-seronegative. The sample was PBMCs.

The CDR3 nucleotides are TGTGCCAGCAGTGATCGGACAGGGCCCTCTAACTATGGCTACACCTTC. Protein: CASSDRTGPSNYGYTF. The chain joins TRBV9 to TRBJ1-2; 8 positions match TRBD1. The CDR3 is 16 residues long. Germline CDR1 and CDR2: SGDLS and YYNGEE. Germline trimming cut 5 bases from V and 0 bases from J; bases unmatched to any gene: 9.